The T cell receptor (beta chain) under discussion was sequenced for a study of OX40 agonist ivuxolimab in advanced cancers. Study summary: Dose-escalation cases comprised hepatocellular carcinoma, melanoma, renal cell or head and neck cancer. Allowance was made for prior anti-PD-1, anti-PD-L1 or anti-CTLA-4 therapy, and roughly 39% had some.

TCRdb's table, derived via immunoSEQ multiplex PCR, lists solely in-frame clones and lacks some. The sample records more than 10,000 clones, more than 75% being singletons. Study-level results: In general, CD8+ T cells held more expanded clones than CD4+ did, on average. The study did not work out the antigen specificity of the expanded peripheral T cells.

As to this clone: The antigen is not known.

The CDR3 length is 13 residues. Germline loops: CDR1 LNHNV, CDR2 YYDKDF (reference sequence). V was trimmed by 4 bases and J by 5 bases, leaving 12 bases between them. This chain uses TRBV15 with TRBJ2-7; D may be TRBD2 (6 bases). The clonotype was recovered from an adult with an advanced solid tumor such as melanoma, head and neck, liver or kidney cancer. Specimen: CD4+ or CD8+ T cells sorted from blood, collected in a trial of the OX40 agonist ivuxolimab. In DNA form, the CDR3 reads TGTGCCACCAGCACCGGGAGTCGCCACGAGCAGTACTTC. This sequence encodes CATSTGSRHEQYF. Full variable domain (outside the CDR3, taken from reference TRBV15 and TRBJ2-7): DAMVIQNPRYQVTQFGKPVTLSCSQTLNHNVMYWYQQKSSQAPKLLFHYYDKDFNNEADTPDNFQSRRPNTSFCFLDIRSPGLGDTAMYLCATSTGSRHEQYFGPGTRLTVT.